The rows below give T cell receptor beta chains drawn from one sample of a study of T cells in Graves' hyperthyroidism and ophthalmopathy. TCRdb re-analysed the multiplex PCR reads in MiXCR, keeping a single row per CDR3 protein. The sample carries around 620,000 distinct CDR3 sequences, under 60% recorded once. The specimen was peripheral blood or thyroid tissue (not recorded which). These receptors were obtained from an adult woman with Graves' disease, either hyperthyroidism or ophthalmopathy (not recorded which). CDR3s include the opening cysteine and the closing phenylalanine or tryptophan. Each record gives: J gene, D gene, V gene, CDR3 length, clone size, CDR3 protein, CDR3 DNA. The D gene is left open where the match is weak. Expanded clones get a size class; other rows say once, few or many, or leave the size out.

J: TRBJ2-7; D: .; V: TRBV29-1; length: 12; size: .; CDR3: CSLISQPYAQYF; DNA: TGCAGCTTAATTTCACAGCCTTACGCGCAGTACTTC
J: TRBJ1-3; D: .; V: TRBV2; length: 16; size: .; CDR3: CASTTKALPSGYTIYF; DNA: TGTGCCAGCACTACAAAGGCCCTTCCCTCTGGCTACACCATATATTTT
J: TRBJ1-1; D: .; V: TRBV15; length: 14; size: many; CDR3: CATSRGSGFTEAFF; DNA: TGTGCCACCAGCAGAGGTTCGGGCTTCACTGAAGCTTTCTTT
J: TRBJ2-7; D: TRBD1; V: TRBV6-1; length: 14; size: few; CDR3: CASSWTGFSYEQYF; DNA: TGTGCCAGTTCTTGGACAGGGTTCTCCTACGAGCAGTACTTC
J: TRBJ1-2; D: .; V: TRBV2; length: 15; size: .; CDR3: CARNPPGHANYGYTF; DNA: TGTGCCAGAAACCCCCCGGGACACGCTAACTATGGCTACACCTTC
J: TRBJ1-1; D: .; V: TRBV9; length: 14; size: few; CDR3: CASSYHDEDTEAFF; DNA: TGTGCCAGCAGCTACCATGATGAAGACACTGAAGCTTTCTTT
J: TRBJ2-7; D: .; V: TRBV28; length: 15; size: few; CDR3: CASSPSTLLSYEQYF; DNA: TGTGCCAGCAGTCCTTCCACCTTACTCTCCTACGAGCAGTACTTC
J: TRBJ2-1; D: TRBD2; V: TRBV7-7; length: 16; size: .; CDR3: CASSPIAGGIHNEQFF; DNA: TGTGCTAGCAGTCCTATAGCGGGAGGGATTCACAATGAGCAGTTCTTC
J: TRBJ1-1; D: .; V: TRBV7-6; length: 18; size: once; CDR3: CASSPGNTRAGMNAEAFF; DNA: TGTGCCAGCAGCCCGGGGAACACTAGAGCCGGCATGAACGCTGAAGCTTTCTTT
J: TRBJ2-7; D: TRBD2; V: TRBV4-2; length: 15; size: many; CDR3: CASGRPSGSSYEQYF; DNA: TGTGCCAGCGGACGCCCTAGCGGGAGCTCCTACGAGCAGTACTTC
J: TRBJ2-5; D: .; V: TRBV10-3; length: 14; size: few; CDR3: CASSLESSVPSQYF; DNA: TGTGCCAGCTCACTAGAATCCTCGGTACCTTCTCAGTACTTC